The next 32 T cell receptor beta chains were all read from a single sample in a study of PD-1 blockade in classical Hodgkin lymphoma. The table came from immunoSEQ multiplex PCR; TCRdb's copy has only in-frame clones and leaves some out. The sample holds 20,000 to 25,000 clones, 90% seen once. As to time point: newly diagnosed, previously untreated cHL patient sample. Negative magnetic selection isolated CD4+ T cells from thawed PBMCs. The sample comprised CD4+ T cells from blood. Source of these receptors: a human donor with classical Hodgkin lymphoma.

J is TRBJ2-5 and V is TRBV28, with no clear D. Per the germline V gene, CDR1 is MDHEN and CDR2 is SYDVKM. The CDR3 contains 14 residues. V was clipped by 4 bases and J by 4 bases, with 13 bases between them. CDR3 residues: CASSWLVGRETQYF. CDR3 nucleotide sequence: TGTGCCAGCAGTTGGTTAGTGGGCAGAGAGACCCAGTACTTC. Filled out from reference TRBV28 and TRBJ2-5, the complete variable domain reads DVKVTQSSRYLVKRTGEKVFLECVQDMDHENMFWYRQDPGLGLRLIYFSYDVKMKEKGDIPEGYSVSREKKERFSLILESASTNQTSMYLCASSWLVGRETQYFGPGTRLLVL.

The chain is built from TRBV7-9 and TRBJ2-5; D might be TRBD2 (7 bases). V was cut by 4 bases and J by 4 bases, with 16 bases left in between. The CDR3 is made up of 15 amino acids. The germline V gene has CDR1 SEHNR and CDR2 FQNEAQ (reference sequence). The CDR3 sequence is CASSSGGAARETQYF. Here the CDR3 DNA reads TGTGCCAGCAGCTCTGGGGGGGCGGCGAGAGAGACCCAGTACTTC. The variable domain in full, completed from reference TRBV7-9 and TRBJ2-5, reads DTGVSQNPRHKITKRGQNVTFRCDPISEHNRLYWYRQTLGQGPEFLTYFQNEAQLEKSRLLSDRFSAERPKGSFSTLEIQRTEQGDSAMYLCASSSGGAARETQYFGPGTRLLVL.

The chain recombines TRBV7-6 with TRBJ2-2, with 10 bases identical to TRBD2. Germline V lookup: CDR1 SGHVS, CDR2 FNYEAQ. Losses at the gene ends were 1 base for V and 6 bases for J; bases not matched to a gene: 2. The CDR3 has 15 amino acids. The CDR3 protein is CASSLVSGRSGELFF. The CDR3 DNA reads as TGTGCCAGCAGCTTAGTTAGCGGGAGGTCCGGGGAGCTGTTTTTT.

V gene TRBV6-1 combines with J gene TRBJ2-7; 13 nucleotides line up with TRBD2. Germline V CDR1 and CDR2: MNHNS, SASEGT. The CDR3 covers 21 residues. The junction had 18 bases not matched to a gene; V was cut back by 0 bases and J by 4 bases. The CDR3 nucleotides are TGTGCCAGCAGTGAAGCTCATTTCGGACTAGCGGGAGACCCTTCCCTTTACGAGCAGTACTTC. As protein: CASSEAHFGLAGDPSLYEQYF.

The rearrangement uses TRBV19 and TRBJ1-5, with 7 bases identical to TRBD1. This CDR3 has 13 residues. CDR1 and CDR2 (germline): LNHDA, SQIVND (reference sequence). The ends lost 11 bases at V and 4 bases at J; junction bases unmatched: 8. The CDR3 nucleotides are TGTGCCGGAGGGGGACAGCTTAATCAGCCCCAGCATTTT. It encodes CAGGGQLNQPQHF.

The chain uses TRBV6-5 and TRBJ2-7; 11 bases map to TRBD2. This CDR3 spans 14 amino acids. With V trimmed by 2 bases and J by 4 bases, 1 base remained unmatched. The germline V gene encodes CDR1 MNHEY and CDR2 SVGAGI. CDR3 DNA: TGTGCCAGCAGTTACACTAGCGGGAGTTACGAGCAGTACTTC. It encodes CASSYTSGSYEQYF.

The rearrangement uses TRBV28 and TRBJ2-3; 10 positions match TRBD2. The CDR3 loop spans 17 amino acids. V gave up 3 bases and J gave up 1 base; unmatched junction bases: 7. CDR1 is MDHEN and CDR2 is SYDVKM in the germline V gene. The CDR3 nucleotides read TGTGCCAGCAGTTTTGGACTAGCGGTAAGGGGCACAGATACGCAGTATTTT. Protein product: CASSFGLAVRGTDTQYF.

The chain combines TRBV18 with TRBJ2-3; TRBD2 matches at 13 bases. Germline CDR1 is KGHSH and CDR2 is LQKENI. The CDR3 totals 19 residues. The V and J ends lost 2 bases and 2 bases, in that order; junction bases with no gene match: 10. The CDR3 is CASSPFRLAGGLVTDTQYF. CDR3 DNA sequence: TGTGCCAGCTCACCATTTCGACTAGCGGGGGGCCTCGTCACAGATACGCAGTATTTT.

The genes are TRBV7-9 and TRBJ1-6; D might be TRBD1 (6 bases). Germline V gene lookup returns CDR1 SEHNR and CDR2 FQNEAQ (reference sequence). V was trimmed by 1 base and J by 11 bases, leaving 9 bases between them. This CDR3 has 13 amino acids. The CDR3 region is CASSLGQAAPLHF. The CDR3 DNA is TGTGCCAGCAGCTTAGGACAGGCGGCACCCCTCCACTTT.

V gene TRBV28 combines with J gene TRBJ2-3; no clear D. Per germline, CDR1 MDHEN and CDR2 SYDVKM. Trimming took off 7 bases at V and 2 bases at J, with 4 bases between the two ends. The length of the CDR3 is 11 residues. CDR3 region: CASTHTDTQYF. CDR3 coding DNA: TGTGCCAGCACCCACACAGATACGCAGTATTTT.

The rearrangement uses TRBV7-8 and TRBJ1-3, with D possibly TRBD1 on 6 matching bases. CDR3 length: 16 amino acids. Looked up from germline, CDR1 is SGHVS and CDR2 is FQNEAQ. V lost 7 bases to trimming and J lost 0 bases, with 16 bases between them. CDR3 nucleotide sequence: TGTGCCAGCACCAGGGGACGGACACTCTCTGGAAACACCATATATTTT. Residues: CASTRGRTLSGNTIYF.

The J gene is TRBJ2-6, the V gene TRBV6-1, with D possibly TRBD1 on 6 matching bases. The CDR3 covers 15 residues. The germline V gene has CDR1 MNHNS and CDR2 SASEGT. Trimming pared 7 bases from V and 1 base from J, leaving 11 bases between. CDR3: CASKKTGSGANVLTF. CDR3 coding DNA: TGTGCCAGCAAAAAAACAGGGTCTGGGGCCAACGTCCTGACTTTC.

The chain recombines TRBV5-1 with TRBJ2-3, with D possibly being TRBD1 (6 bases). CDR1 and CDR2 (germline): SGHRS, YFSETQ. The ends were cut back, 2 bases at V and 5 bases at J, with 12 bases in the middle. The CDR3 has 14 residues. The CDR3 loop is CASSLGGGIDTQYF. The CDR3 nucleotides read TGCGCCAGCAGCTTAGGGGGTGGAATAGATACGCAGTATTTT.

This chain links TRBV15 with TRBJ2-2; TRBD1 agrees at 8 bases. Germline assignment: CDR1 LNHNV and CDR2 YYDKDF (reference sequence). The CDR3 totals 16 residues. J lost 6 bases, V lost 1 base, and 7 bases had no gene match. The CDR3 protein is CATSRGFDRGAGELFF. The CDR3 DNA reads TGTGCCACCAGCAGAGGGTTTGACAGGGGCGCCGGGGAGCTGTTTTTT.

The chain links TRBV5-1 to TRBJ2-3; TRBD2 agrees at 12 bases. Germline CDR1 is SGHRS and CDR2 is YFSETQ. With V trimmed by 4 bases and J by 4 bases, 7 bases remained unmatched. The length of the CDR3 is 16 residues. CDR3 sequence (DNA): TGCGCCAGCAGCGCTGGGACTAGCGGGTTGGCAGATACGCAGTATTTT. The encoded protein is CASSAGTSGLADTQYF. The complete variable domain, with remaining parts taken from reference TRBV5-1 and TRBJ2-3, reads KAGVTQTPRYLIKTRGQQVTLSCSPISGHRSVSWYQQTPGQGLQFLFEYFSETQRNKGNFPGRFSGRQFSNSRSEMNVSTLELGDSALYLCASSAGTSGLADTQYFGPGTRLTVL.

This chain connects TRBV18 to TRBJ2-2; D possibly corresponds to TRBD2 (5 bases). Trimming stripped 2 bases from V and 0 bases from J, with 7 bases between. CDR1 KGHSH and CDR2 LQKENI come from the germline V gene. The CDR3 has 15 residues. The CDR3 spells CASSPGLANTGELFF. The CDR3 nucleotides read TGTGCCAGCTCACCAGGACTCGCGAACACCGGGGAGCTGTTTTTT.

The V and J genes are TRBV19 and TRBJ1-5, with 9 bases matching TRBD1. Trimming removed 3 bases from V and 6 bases from J; junction bases left unmatched: 9. The CDR3 has 16 residues. Germline V gene lookup returns CDR1 LNHDA and CDR2 SQIVND (reference sequence). The CDR3 spells CASSMSGQGTGQPQHF. In DNA form, the CDR3 reads TGTGCCAGTAGTATGTCGGGACAGGGTACGGGTCAGCCCCAGCATTTT.

V gene TRBV21-1 combines with J gene TRBJ2-7; the table's D call, TRBD1, has no DNA check behind it. TRBV21-1 is marked as a pseudogene. The CDR3 has 13 residues. The CDR3 DNA is TGTGCCAGCCGTACAGGGCCCAACTACGAGCAGTACTTC. Translating it yields CASRTGPNYEQYF.

The rearrangement joins TRBV7-2 to TRBJ1-1; D gene ambiguous. V lost 3 bases to trimming and J lost 3 bases, with 8 bases between them. CDR3 length equals 13 residues. Germline V gene data show CDR1 as SGHTA and CDR2 as FQGNSA. The CDR3: CASSFGPDTEAFF. The CDR3, as DNA: TGTGCCAGCAGCTTTGGACCAGACACTGAAGCTTTCTTT.

Details on this clone: Distinct nucleotide sequences in the sample also encode this CDR3. The V gene is TRBV18, the J gene TRBJ2-7; 7 nucleotides align to TRBD2. V shed 3 bases and J 3 bases; nucleotides not matched to a gene: 5. The germline CDR1 and CDR2 sequences are KGHSH and LQKENI. This CDR3 has 14 residues. The CDR3 loop reads CASSPGGGVYEQYF. Here the CDR3 DNA reads TGTGCCAGCTCACCTGGCGGGGGAGTCTACGAGCAGTACTTC.

The rearrangement joins TRBV18 to TRBJ2-1; D is possibly TRBD1 (6 bases). The germline gives CDR1 KGHSH, CDR2 LQKENI. Trimming stripped 3 bases from V and 4 bases from J, with 13 bases between. The CDR3 length is 15 residues. In DNA, the CDR3 is TGTGCCAGCTCACCGGGGGCAGGGACATACAATGAGCAGTTCTTC. Translation: CASSPGAGTYNEQFF.

The chain combines TRBV23-1 with TRBJ1-3; unclear D gene. TRBV23-1 is reported as an ORF; its role is uncertain. This CDR3 contains 13 residues. The V end was cut by 3 bases, the J end by 10 bases, with 13 bases between. CDR3 DNA: TGCGCCAGCAGTCAGCGCCCGGTTGAGACCATATATTTT. Protein: CASSQRPVETIYF.

This clone was seen more than once but under ten times. V gene TRBV4-1 combines with J gene TRBJ1-5; D remains unclear. V lost 5 bases to trimming and J lost 0 bases, with 11 bases between them. The CDR3 runs to 15 residues. The germline gives CDR1 MGHRA, CDR2 YSYEKL. The CDR3 DNA follows: TGCGCCAGCAGCATGGGCATTTTTAGCAATCAGCCCCAGCATTTT. Encoded protein: CASSMGIFSNQPQHF.

The V call is TRBV7-9, the J call TRBJ2-7; the D gene could be TRBD1 or TRBD2 (5 bases each). Germline loops: CDR1 SEHNR, CDR2 FQNEAQ (reference sequence). The CDR3 runs 14 residues. Between the trimmed V and J ends, which lost 1 base and 2 bases, there was a span of 9 bases. The chain's CDR3 is CASSLGGPTYEQYF. CDR3 nucleotides: TGTGCCAGCAGCTTAGGGGGACCCACCTACGAGCAGTACTTC.

The rearrangement joins TRBV2 to TRBJ2-3, with unresolved D. The ends were cut back, 5 bases at V and 4 bases at J, with 4 bases in the middle. There are 11 residues in the CDR3. Germline CDR1 SNHLY, CDR2 FYNNEI. The chain's CDR3 is CASSRSDTQYF. The CDR3 coding sequence is TGTGCCAGCAGTCGATCAGATACGCAGTATTTT.

The rearrangement joins TRBV2 to TRBJ1-1; D is unresolved. Trimming pared 7 bases from V and 0 bases from J, leaving 9 bases between. This CDR3 spans 13 amino acids. Germline CDR1 and CDR2: SNHLY and FYNNEI. CDR3 coding DNA: TGTGCCAGCACCCGGGAGATGAACACTGAAGCTTTCTTT. It encodes CASTREMNTEAFF.

The J gene is TRBJ1-2, the V gene TRBV7-2, with D perhaps TRBD1 (5 bases). The CDR3 covers 16 residues. Germline V gene sequence: CDR1 SGHTA, CDR2 FQGNSA. The V end was cut by 0 bases, the J end by 0 bases, with 11 bases between. The CDR3 DNA sequence: TGTGCCAGCAGCTTAGCTTCGGGGCTAGCTAACTATGGCTACACCTTC. This codes for CASSLASGLANYGYTF.

This clone was counted a few times. This chain uses TRBV5-4 with TRBJ1-1; D call uncertain. This CDR3 has 14 residues. The germline V gene has CDR1 SGHNT and CDR2 YYREEE (reference sequence). With 1 base removed from V and 1 base from J, the gap between germline ends came to 8 bases. The CDR3 region is CASSLSEENTEAFF. In DNA, the CDR3 is TGTGCCAGCAGCTTGTCTGAGGAGAACACTGAAGCTTTCTTT.

V and J are TRBV5-1 and TRBJ2-5; tentatively, D is TRBD2 (6 bases). Trimming shortened V by 2 bases and J by 6 bases, and 23 bases separated the two germline ends. The CDR3 is 17 residues long. Germline loops: CDR1 SGHRS, CDR2 YFSETQ. The CDR3 DNA reads as TGCGCCAGCAGCTTTGAGGCGGGATATACCATTCCGAAGACCCAGTACTTC. Amino acids: CASSFEAGYTIPKTQYF.

The chain recombines TRBV11-2 with TRBJ2-7, with D maybe TRBD2 (5 bases). Deletions cut 1 base from V and 6 bases from J, with 16 bases between. This CDR3 comprises 15 residues. Germline V gene data show CDR1 as SGHAT and CDR2 as FQNNGV. CDR3: CASSLGGTRVGEQYF. The CDR3 DNA is TGTGCCAGCAGCTTAGGAGGAACTAGGGTAGGCGAGCAGTACTTC. The full variable domain, rest sourced from reference TRBV11-2 and TRBJ2-7, is EAGVAQSPRYKIIEKRQSVAFWCNPISGHATLYWYQQILGQGPKLLIQFQNNGVVDDSQLPKDRFSAERLKGVDSTLKIQPAKLEDSAVYLCASSLGGTRVGEQYFGPGTRLTVT.

V gene TRBV28 combines with J gene TRBJ2-2, with no clear D. The ends were cut back, 2 bases at V and 5 bases at J, with 12 bases in the middle. CDR1 and CDR2 (germline): MDHEN, SYDVKM. This CDR3 region has 15 residues. CDR3 protein: CASSLSPWWTGELFF. The CDR3 region has the DNA TGTGCCAGCAGTTTAAGCCCCTGGTGGACCGGGGAGCTGTTTTTT.

The CDR3 loop is CASSLAEQGAANEKLFF. DNA for the CDR3: TGCGCCAGCAGCTTGGCCGAGCAGGGGGCGGCTAATGAAAAACTGTTTTTT. V and J are TRBV5-1 and TRBJ1-4; 8 nucleotides agree with TRBD1. This CDR3 is built from 17 residues. The ends lost 0 bases at V and 3 bases at J; junction bases unmatched: 7. Germline V gene data show CDR1 as SGHRS and CDR2 as YFSETQ.